The 23 T cell receptor beta chains given below trace back to one sample, sequenced in a study of cytomegalovirus exposure and HLA in healthy donors. Assay used: immunoSEQ multiplex PCR; TCRdb lists only in-frame clones, some missing. In the table there are tens of thousands of clones, around 96% of which are singletons. The sample taken for sequencing was PBMCs. The source of these receptors is a woman aged 18-29 years in good health and CMV-seropositive.

This chain uses TRBV28 with TRBJ2-3, with 7 nucleotides matching TRBD2. Per the germline V gene, CDR1 is MDHEN and CDR2 is SYDVKM. There are 14 residues in the CDR3. Trimming cost V 7 bases and J 2 bases; bases outside gene matches: 6. The DNA for the CDR3 is TGTGCCAGCATTGTTAGCGGGTCCACAGATACGCAGTATTTT. This gives the protein CASIVSGSTDTQYF.

The V call is TRBV12-5, the J call TRBJ2-5, with TRBD2 matching over 14 bases. Germline values: CDR1 LGHNT, CDR2 FRNRAP. This CDR3 region has 16 residues. V gave up 4 bases and J gave up 4 bases; unmatched junction bases: 5. CDR3 protein: CASGSGTSGSGETQYF. In DNA, the CDR3 is TGTGCTAGTGGTTCCGGGACTAGCGGGAGTGGAGAGACCCAGTACTTC.

V and J are TRBV19 and TRBJ2-5; TRBD2 agrees at 9 bases. The trim removed 4 bases at V and 5 bases at J, leaving 2 bases unmatched. From germline, CDR1 is LNHDA and CDR2 SQIVND (reference sequence). The CDR3 loop spans 13 amino acids. The CDR3 here is CASSRAGGETQYF. Here the CDR3 DNA reads TGTGCCAGTAGTAGGGCGGGAGGGGAGACCCAGTACTTC.

The J gene is TRBJ2-7, the V gene TRBV7-8, with 8 bases that match TRBD2. CDR3 length equals 16 residues. V trimming: 4 bases; J trimming: 3 bases; junction bases outside the gene matches: 11. Germline assignment: CDR1 SGHVS and CDR2 FQNEAQ. CDR3 sequence: CASSSVRLAGGYEQYF. The CDR3 nucleotides are TGTGCCAGCAGCTCCGTTCGATTGGCGGGGGGCTACGAGCAGTACTTC. Full variable domain (outside the CDR3, taken from reference TRBV7-8 and TRBJ2-7): GAGVSQSPRYKVAKRGQDVALRCDPISGHVSLFWYQQALGQGPEFLTYFQNEAQLDKSGLPSDRFFAERPEGSVSTLKIQRTQQEDSAVYLCASSSVRLAGGYEQYFGPGTRLTVT.

The chain combines TRBV7-2 with TRBJ2-7, with D unclear. The CDR3 consists of 13 residues. Trimming left V 5 bases short and J 12 bases short, with 20 bases between. CDR1 SGHTA and CDR2 FQGNSA come from the germline V gene. The CDR3 DNA sequence: TGTGCCAGCAGCCCAATGACGTGGAGCCTAGTGTACTTC. This gives the protein CASSPMTWSLVYF.

This chain joins TRBV7-3 and TRBJ2-5; 9 bases match TRBD1. The germline V gene has CDR1 SGHTA and CDR2 FQGTGA. J gave up 1 base and V 2 bases, and 2 bases lay outside the gene matches. This CDR3 contains 15 residues. CDR3 sequence (DNA): TGTGCCAGCAGCTTAGGGGACAGGGCCCAAGAGACCCAGTACTTC. Residues: CASSLGDRAQETQYF.

The CDR3 coding sequence is TGTGCCCTGGAAGCACAGGGGCTCTACACAGATACGCAGTATTTT. Amino acid sequence: CALEAQGLYTDTQYF. The chain employs TRBV30 and TRBJ2-3; 7 bases are a match to TRBD1. The length of the CDR3 is 15 residues. Germline CDR1 GTSNPN, CDR2 SVGIG (reference sequence). Trimming cost V 8 bases and J 2 bases; bases outside gene matches: 13. The full variable domain, its missing parts supplied by reference TRBV30 and TRBJ2-3, is SQTIHQWPATLVQPVGSPLSLECTVEGTSNPNLYWYRQAAGRGLQLLFYSVGIGQISSEVPQNLSASRPQDRQFILSSKKLLLSDSGFYLCALEAQGLYTDTQYFGPGTRLTVL.

V is TRBV27 and J is TRBJ2-7; D gene unclear. Germline CDR1 is MNHEY and CDR2 is SMNVEV (reference sequence). This CDR3 is built from 15 residues. Trimming removed 2 bases at V and 0 bases at J, with 11 bases between. The CDR3 region is CASSLKHTTSYEQYF. The CDR3 DNA sequence: TGTGCCAGCAGTTTAAAGCATACTACCTCCTACGAGCAGTACTTC.

The rearrangement links TRBV19 to TRBJ1-1; tentatively, D is TRBD1 (5 bases). The CDR3 is made up of 13 amino acids. Germline V gives CDR1 LNHDA, CDR2 SQIVND (reference sequence). V was trimmed by 5 bases and J by 6 bases, leaving 13 bases between them. CDR3 bases: TGTGCCAGTAGTCTGTATCAGGGCCCTGAAGCTTTCTTT. It translates to CASSLYQGPEAFF.

The chain couples TRBV19 to TRBJ2-2, with TRBD1 matching 7 bases. With V trimmed by 4 bases and J by 3 bases, 2 bases remained unmatched. The CDR3 is made up of 14 amino acids. CDR1 is LNHDA, CDR2 SQIVND, per germline (reference sequence). Here the CDR3 reads CASSKDRDTGELFF. DNA for the CDR3: TGTGCCAGTAGTAAAGACAGGGACACCGGGGAGCTGTTTTTT.

By sample share, this clone is medium-sized. The V and J genes are TRBV7-3 and TRBJ2-2, with D tentatively TRBD1 (5 bases). The CDR3 spans 15 residues. Deletions cut 5 bases from V and 6 bases from J, with 16 bases between. Germline values: CDR1 SGHTA, CDR2 FQGTGA. Here the CDR3 DNA reads TGTGCCAGCAGCCCGCAGGGTATTCGTGCCGGGGAGCTGTTTTTT. It is translated as CASSPQGIRAGELFF.

This rearrangement joins TRBV6-4 to TRBJ1-1; tentatively, D is TRBD1 (5 bases). Trimming cost V 6 bases and J 12 bases, with 14 bases left between them. Germline CDR1 is MRHNA and CDR2 is SNTAGT. There are 11 residues in the CDR3. The chain's CDR3 is CASSQGILTFF. As DNA, the CDR3 is TGTGCCAGCAGCCAGGGTATTCTAACTTTCTTT.

The V gene is TRBV7-3, the J gene TRBJ2-1; D possibly corresponds to TRBD2 (6 bases). V was cut by 2 bases and J by 9 bases, with 14 bases left in between. Germline assignment: CDR1 SGHTA and CDR2 FQGTGA. CDR3 length: 14 amino acids. DNA of the CDR3: TGTGCCAGCAGCTTAGGGAGAGGGGAGGCTGAGCAGTTCTTC. This sequence encodes CASSLGRGEAEQFF.

V and J are TRBV30 and TRBJ2-1, with D maybe TRBD2 (5 bases). CDR1 is GTSNPN, CDR2 SVGIG, per germline (reference sequence). V was cut by 3 bases and J by 6 bases, with 15 bases left in between. CDR3 length equals 14 residues. The CDR3 DNA follows: TGTGCCTGGAGCGTCGGGATCCAAGGCAATGAGCAGTTCTTC. Its protein product is CAWSVGIQGNEQFF.

The V and J genes are TRBV20-1 and TRBJ1-4; no definite D call. This CDR3 spans 11 amino acids. V lost 5 bases, J lost 7 bases, and 8 bases lay in between. In germline, CDR1 is DFQATT, CDR2 SNEGSKA (reference sequence). In DNA, the CDR3 is TGCAGTGCTGGCAGGTCTGAAAAACTGTTTTTT. This translates into CSAGRSEKLFF.

The chain links TRBV6-5 to TRBJ2-7; TRBD2 matches at 11 bases. This CDR3 is 14 amino acids long. The V segment lost 6 bases and the J segment 2 bases; nucleotides outside the gene matches: 3. CDR1 is MNHEY and CDR2 is SVGAGI in the germline V gene. The CDR3 DNA reads as TGTGCCAGCAGGGGGACTAGCGGAACCTACGAGCAGTACTTC. As protein: CASRGTSGTYEQYF.

This chain uses TRBV7-9 with TRBJ1-2; no clear D. Germline CDR1 and CDR2: SEHNR and FQNEAQ (reference sequence). CDR3 length: 14 amino acids. The V and J ends lost 1 base and 4 bases respectively, with 10 bases between them. The CDR3 spells CASSLGEGGYGYTF. CDR3 DNA: TGTGCCAGCAGCTTAGGTGAGGGCGGCTATGGCTACACCTTC.

The rearrangement links TRBV7-2 to TRBJ2-1; D might be TRBD2 (6 bases). The CDR3 loop spans 14 amino acids. Trimming pared 2 bases from V and 8 bases from J, leaving 13 bases between. Germline V gives CDR1 SGHTA, CDR2 FQGNSA. The CDR3 nucleotides read TGTGCCAGCAGCTTAAGTCCGGGAGCCGATGAGCAGTTCTTC. As protein: CASSLSPGADEQFF.

The chain links TRBV30 to TRBJ2-1; D not resolved. V was trimmed by 1 base and J by 3 bases, leaving 10 bases between them. Germline CDR1 is GTSNPN and CDR2 is SVGIG (reference sequence). The CDR3 runs 14 residues. The CDR3, as DNA: TGTGCCTGGAGTGCCGACTCCTTCTACAATGAGCAGTTCTTC. Its translation: CAWSADSFYNEQFF.

The chain employs TRBV7-6 and TRBJ2-7; 7 bases fit TRBD1. From germline, CDR1 is SGHVS and CDR2 FNYEAQ. J was trimmed by 5 bases and V by 6 bases; bases with no gene match: 13. The CDR3 is 15 residues long. This CDR3 is CASSPTRDRVHEQYF. The CDR3 nucleotides read TGTGCCAGCAGTCCTACCCGAGACAGGGTCCACGAGCAGTACTTC.

V usage is TRBV13 and J usage is TRBJ2-5; 8 nucleotides line up with TRBD2. Germline CDR1 is PRHDT and CDR2 is FYEKMQ (reference sequence). The CDR3 contains 15 residues. Trimming took 4 bases from V and 3 from J; bases not matched to a gene: 7. CDR3 protein: CASSSLAGIKETQYF. The CDR3, as DNA: TGTGCCAGCAGCTCCCTAGCGGGTATTAAAGAGACCCAGTACTTC.

DNA of the CDR3: TGTGCCATCAGTGACGCCCTCGGACTAGCGGGGTCCAATGAGCAGTTCTTC. Its translation is CAISDALGLAGSNEQFF. This chain joins TRBV10-3 and TRBJ2-1; 12 nucleotides agree with TRBD2. This CDR3 spans 17 amino acids. Germline V CDR1 and CDR2: ENHRY, SYGVKD. V lost 3 bases to trimming and J lost 6 bases; unmatched junction nucleotides: 9.

In nucleotides, the CDR3 is TGTGCCAGCAGCTTATCGCCGGGACAGGGGGTTAATGAGCAGTTCTTC. Protein sequence: CASSLSPGQGVNEQFF. J is TRBJ2-1 and V is TRBV7-9; 11 positions match TRBD1. CDR3 length: 16 amino acids. Germline CDR1 and CDR2: SEHNR and FQNEAQ (reference sequence). V dropped 2 bases and J dropped 7; count of bases not matched to a gene: 7.